The 27 T cell receptor beta chains listed next were all sequenced from one sample in a study of blood T cell repertoires in COVID-19. Clones were sequenced by immunoSEQ multiplex PCR, and TCRdb holds only the in-frame ones, with some missing. The table shows under 70,000 clones, with around 90% occurring only once. Sample: peripheral blood. Receptor source: a woman between 55 and 75 years old with COVID-19, enrolled during active disease.

The chain links TRBV7-9 to TRBJ2-7; D may be TRBD2 (6 bases). The CDR3 has 16 amino acids. V was shortened by 4 bases and J by 0 bases, with 16 bases between the two germline ends. Germline values: CDR1 SEHNR, CDR2 FQNEAQ (reference sequence). The CDR3 nucleotides read TGTGCCAGCAGCTCCACCAAGACTAGGAGCTCCTACGAGCAGTACTTC. Amino acids: CASSSTKTRSSYEQYF.

The genes are TRBV3-1 (or the pseudogene TRBV3-2) and TRBJ2-2; D is unclear. The CDR3 runs 16 residues. V was clipped by 1 base and J by 0 bases, with 9 bases between them. In germline, CDR1 is LGHDT, CDR2 YNNKEL (reference sequence). CDR3 coding DNA: TGTGCCAGCAGCCAAGCTCAGTTCGCGAACACCGGGGAGCTGTTTTTT. Amino acids: CASSQAQFANTGELFF.

The chain has TRBV3-1 (or the pseudogene TRBV3-2) and TRBJ2-1, with 9 bases identical to TRBD1. This CDR3 is 15 amino acids long. Germline-derived CDR1 and CDR2 are LGHDT and YNNKEL (reference sequence). With V trimmed by 0 bases and J by 5 bases, 2 bases remained unmatched. The chain's CDR3 is CASSQDRTGDNEQFF. In DNA form, the CDR3 reads TGTGCCAGCAGCCAAGATAGGACAGGGGACAATGAGCAGTTCTTC.

This chain links TRBV30 with TRBJ1-1, with TRBD1 matching over 9 bases. The junction had 11 bases not matched to a gene; V was cut back by 8 bases and J by 4 bases. Per germline, CDR1 GTSNPN and CDR2 SVGIG (reference sequence). The CDR3 contains 14 residues. The CDR3 DNA reads TGTGCCGGTTGCCGGGACAGGGAGGGCACTGAAGCTTTCTTT. The encoded protein is CAGCRDREGTEAFF.

V usage is TRBV6-1 and J usage is TRBJ1-2; the D gene is possibly TRBD1 (5 bases). V was pared by 4 bases and J by 0 bases, with 15 bases between. CDR3 size: 16 residues. CDR1 is MNHNS and CDR2 is SASEGT in the germline V gene. The CDR3 sequence: CASSAGFRQTNYGYTF. CDR3 bases: TGTGCCAGCAGTGCAGGGTTTCGGCAGACTAACTATGGCTACACCTTC.

The chain recombines TRBV3-1 (or the pseudogene TRBV3-2) with TRBJ2-7, with a weak D call TRBD2 (6 bases). Trimming stripped 1 base from V and 7 bases from J, with 20 bases between. This CDR3 is built from 16 residues. Germline CDR1 reads LGHDT; CDR2 reads YNNKEL (reference sequence). CDR3 sequence: CASSQVMGTPLREQYF. The CDR3 coding sequence is TGTGCCAGCAGCCAAGTTATGGGGACTCCCCTTCGGGAGCAGTACTTC.

The chain links TRBV27 to TRBJ2-1; 12 bases line up with TRBD2. Germline CDR1 reads MNHEY; CDR2 reads SMNVEV (reference sequence). Germline trimming cut 2 bases from V and 4 bases from J; bases unmatched to any gene: 0. The CDR3 is 15 amino acids. The CDR3 region has the DNA TGTGCCAGCAGTTTAGGACTAGCGGGGTACAATGAGCAGTTCTTC. Residues: CASSLGLAGYNEQFF.

The gene calls are TRBV6-5 and TRBJ2-2; 7 bases are shared with TRBD2. Trimming cost V 2 bases and J 6 bases; bases outside gene matches: 0. The CDR3 is 13 amino acids. Germline CDR1 and CDR2: MNHEY and SVGAGI. The DNA of the CDR3 is TGTGCCAGCAGTTACGGGGGGGCCGGGGAGCTGTTTTTT. This translates into CASSYGGAGELFF.

This chain links TRBV4-2 with TRBJ2-1; possible D gene TRBD2, 5 bases. This CDR3 region has 15 residues. Germline CDR1 is LGHNA and CDR2 is YNFKEQ. Trimming took off 4 bases at V and 2 bases at J, with 12 bases between the two ends. The CDR3 loop is CASSRISGAYNEQFF. CDR3 nucleotide sequence: TGTGCCAGCAGCCGAATCAGCGGCGCCTACAATGAGCAGTTCTTC.

V usage is TRBV27 and J usage is TRBJ2-7; 7 bases agree with TRBD1. The trim removed 8 bases at V and 3 bases at J, leaving 7 bases unmatched. Germline assignment: CDR1 MNHEY and CDR2 SMNVEV (reference sequence). This CDR3 comprises 13 residues. The CDR3 spells CASVDRAHYEQYF. In DNA form, the CDR3 reads TGTGCCAGCGTAGACAGGGCCCACTACGAGCAGTACTTC.

This clone has a handful of counts. The chain links TRBV18 to TRBJ2-6, with 8 bases lining up with TRBD1. Unmatched junction bases numbered 3, after V lost 2 bases and J lost 0 bases. Per germline, CDR1 KGHSH and CDR2 LQKENI. This CDR3 is 17 amino acids long. In nucleotides, the CDR3 is TGTGCCAGCTCACCAAGTACAGGGGGCTCTGGGGCCAACGTCCTGACTTTC. Translated: CASSPSTGGSGANVLTF.

In its sample, this clone was seen once. The V call is TRBV29-1, the J call TRBJ2-1; 8 nucleotides agree with TRBD1. Per germline, CDR1 SQVTM and CDR2 ANQGSEA. The CDR3 contains 16 residues. DNA of the CDR3: TGCAGTTGTTCAGGGGGCCCCGACTCCCTATACAATGAGCAGTTCTTC. Protein sequence: CSCSGGPDSLYNEQFF.

This sequence joins TRBV19 and TRBJ1-2; TRBD1 matches 12 bases. CDR3 size: 15 residues. Germline trimming cut 2 bases from V and 6 bases from J; bases unmatched to any gene: 4. Germline V gene data show CDR1 as LNHDA and CDR2 as SQIVND (reference sequence). In DNA form, the CDR3 reads TGTGCCAGTAGTATACGGGACAGGGGGCGAGATGGCTACACCTTC. Translation: CASSIRDRGRDGYTF.

The V call is TRBV7-2, the J call TRBJ1-3; no reliable D call. V lost 4 bases to trimming and J lost 12 bases, with 25 bases between them. Germline CDR1 is SGHTA and CDR2 is FQGNSA. The CDR3 is 16 amino acids. CDR3 DNA sequence: TGTGCCAGCAGCTCCCGCCCAGGTGGGTCCGCCCAGGACATATATTTT. Encoded protein: CASSSRPGGSAQDIYF. Full variable domain (missing parts from reference TRBV7-2 and TRBJ1-3): GAGVSQSPSNKVTEKGKDVELRCDPISGHTALYWYRQSLGQGLEFLIYFQGNSAPDKSGLPSDRFSAERTGGSVSTLTIQRTQQEDSAVYLCASSSRPGGSAQDIYFGEGSWLTVV.

This chain connects TRBV5-1 to TRBJ2-1; 7 bases line up with TRBD2. The CDR3 length is 15 residues. The germline V gene encodes CDR1 SGHRS and CDR2 YFSETQ. V was pared by 0 bases and J by 4 bases, with 4 bases of the junction left unmatched. DNA of the CDR3: TGCGCCAGCAGCTTGGGGGCTAGCGGTTACAATGAGCAGTTCTTC. It encodes CASSLGASGYNEQFF.

The V call is TRBV7-9, the J call TRBJ2-3; 11 bases map to TRBD2. V lost 5 bases and J lost 3; bases outside the gene matches: 4. The CDR3 extends over 15 amino acids. Germline lookup yields CDR1 SEHNR and CDR2 FQNEAQ (reference sequence). CDR3: CASSPTSGATDTQYF. CDR3 nucleotides: TGTGCCAGCAGCCCGACTAGCGGGGCAACAGATACGCAGTATTTT.

V is TRBV11-2 and J is TRBJ1-4; 11 bases map to TRBD1. This CDR3 comprises 14 residues. Germline V gene data show CDR1 as SGHAT and CDR2 as FQNNGV. Trimming took 5 bases from V and 8 from J; bases not matched to a gene: 4. CDR3 region: CASSRGQGAEKLFF. For the CDR3, the DNA is TGTGCCAGCAGCCGCGGACAGGGGGCCGAAAAACTGTTTTTT.

The V and J genes are TRBV9 and TRBJ2-5, with D maybe TRBD2 (5 bases). The CDR3 is 16 residues long. Germline CDR1 and CDR2: SGDLS and YYNGEE. V lost 0 bases and J 5 bases, leaving 17 bases between the germline ends. CDR3 nucleotides: TGTGCCAGCAGCGTAGGAGGCGGAGCTTCGGGGGAGACCCAGTACTTC. Translated, it gives CASSVGGGASGETQYF.

The chain links TRBV4-2 to TRBJ1-1; 9 bases fit TRBD1. CDR1 is LGHNA, CDR2 YNFKEQ, per germline. The V and J ends lost 4 bases and 4 bases, in that order; junction bases with no gene match: 13. The CDR3 is 17 amino acids. DNA for the CDR3: TGTGCCAGCAGCCGCGGTTTTTTTGGGACAGGGCCCACTGAAGCTTTCTTT. It codes for CASSRGFFGTGPTEAFF.

This chain joins TRBV9 and TRBJ1-6; TRBD1 might be the D (6 bases). Germline V gene lookup returns CDR1 SGDLS and CDR2 YYNGEE. Trimming took 0 bases from V and 7 from J, leaving 11 bases between them. This CDR3 is built from 15 residues. CDR3 sequence (DNA): TGTGCCAGCAGCGTAGCCGCGACAGGAAATTCACCCCTCCACTTT. This translates into CASSVAATGNSPLHF.

This rearrangement joins TRBV3-1 (or the pseudogene TRBV3-2) to TRBJ2-5, with 7 bases lining up with TRBD1. CDR3 length: 14 amino acids. Germline values: CDR1 LGHDT, CDR2 YNNKEL (reference sequence). V shed 0 bases, J shed 2 bases, and the junction held 0 bases outside the gene matches. The CDR3 DNA sequence: TGTGCCAGCAGCCAAGAGGACAGGCAAGAGACCCAGTACTTC. As protein: CASSQEDRQETQYF.

This rearrangement joins TRBV18 to TRBJ1-1; perhaps TRBD1 as D (5 bases). Per germline, CDR1 KGHSH and CDR2 LQKENI. The CDR3 runs to 15 residues. The ends were cut back, 4 bases at V and 0 bases at J, with 12 bases in the middle. For the CDR3, the DNA is TGTGCCAGCTCACTACACGGGGGAATGAACACTGAAGCTTTCTTT. The encoded protein is CASSLHGGMNTEAFF.

The chain uses TRBV19 and TRBJ2-2; TRBD2 might be the D (6 bases). Germline V gives CDR1 LNHDA, CDR2 SQIVND (reference sequence). This CDR3 has 16 residues. V lost 5 bases and J 0 bases, leaving 13 bases between the germline ends. The CDR3 sequence: CASSDSGLSNTGELFF. Written as DNA, the CDR3 is TGTGCCAGTAGTGACTCGGGACTCTCGAACACCGGGGAGCTGTTTTTT.

The V gene is TRBV9, the J gene TRBJ2-7; D is perhaps TRBD1 (6 bases). With 1 base removed from V and 5 bases from J, the gap between germline ends came to 19 bases. The CDR3 is 16 residues long. Germline V gene sequence: CDR1 SGDLS, CDR2 YYNGEE. The CDR3 DNA reads TGTGCCAGCAGCGTAAGGCCCTCCCAGGGGCCGAACGAGCAGTACTTC. Translation: CASSVRPSQGPNEQYF. The full variable domain, in which reference TRBV9 and TRBJ2-7 provide the parts outside the CDR3, is DSGVTQTPKHLITATGQRVTLRCSPRSGDLSVYWYQQSLDQGLQFLIQYYNGEERAKGNILERFSAQQFPDLHSELNLSSLELGDSALYFCASSVRPSQGPNEQYFGPGTRLTVT.

This rearrangement joins TRBV7-2 to TRBJ2-3; 7 positions agree with TRBD1. The CDR3 consists of 14 residues. Trimming at V came to 0 bases and at J to 5 bases, leaving 2 bases not matched to a gene. Germline CDR1 is SGHTA and CDR2 is FQGNSA. The CDR3 protein is CASSLAGGIDTQYF. CDR3 DNA sequence: TGTGCCAGCAGCTTAGCAGGGGGCATAGATACGCAGTATTTT. The complete variable domain, with remaining parts taken from reference TRBV7-2 and TRBJ2-3, reads GAGVSQSPSNKVTEKGKDVELRCDPISGHTALYWYRQSLGQGLEFLIYFQGNSAPDKSGLPSDRFSAERTGGSVSTLTIQRTQQEDSAVYLCASSLAGGIDTQYFGPGTRLTVL.

The chain has TRBV7-2 and TRBJ1-1; TRBD1 is a possible D gene (5 bases). This CDR3 has 15 amino acids. Germline loops: CDR1 SGHTA, CDR2 FQGNSA. Between the trimmed V and J ends, which lost 2 bases and 4 bases, there was a span of 14 bases. The CDR3: CASSLRGGVATEAFF. Here the CDR3 DNA reads TGTGCCAGCAGCTTAAGGGGCGGGGTGGCCACTGAAGCTTTCTTT.

This sequence joins TRBV11-3 and TRBJ2-1; weak D call: TRBD2 (6 bases). CDR1 is SGHNT and CDR2 is YENEEA in the germline V gene. Trimming removed 1 base from V and 2 bases from J, with 9 bases in between. The CDR3 extends over 15 amino acids. CDR3 DNA sequence: TGTGCCAGCAGCTTAGGATTAGCGGCCTACAATGAGCAGTTCTTC. Translating gives CASSLGLAAYNEQFF.